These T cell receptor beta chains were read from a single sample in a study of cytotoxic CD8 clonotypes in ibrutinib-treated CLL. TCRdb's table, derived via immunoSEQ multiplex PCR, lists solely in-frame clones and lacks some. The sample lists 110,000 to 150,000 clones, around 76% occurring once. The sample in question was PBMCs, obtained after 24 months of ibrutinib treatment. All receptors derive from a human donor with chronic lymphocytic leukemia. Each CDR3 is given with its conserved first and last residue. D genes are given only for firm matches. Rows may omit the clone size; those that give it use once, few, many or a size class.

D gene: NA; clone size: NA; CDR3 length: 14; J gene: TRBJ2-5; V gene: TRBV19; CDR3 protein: CASSPDRLQETQYF; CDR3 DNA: TGTGCCAGTAGTCCCGACCGCCTCCAAGAGACCCAGTACTTC
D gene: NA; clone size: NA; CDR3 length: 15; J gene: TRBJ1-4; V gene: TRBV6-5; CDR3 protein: CASSYSGQSNEKLFF; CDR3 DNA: TGTGCCAGCAGTTACTCCGGACAGTCTAATGAAAAACTGTTTTTT
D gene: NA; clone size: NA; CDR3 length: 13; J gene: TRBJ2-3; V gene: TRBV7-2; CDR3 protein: CASSQRGGDTQYF; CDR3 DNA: TGTGCCAGCAGCCAACGTGGTGGGGATACGCAGTATTTT
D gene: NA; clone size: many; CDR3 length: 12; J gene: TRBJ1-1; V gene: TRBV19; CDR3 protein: CASSIGSTEAFF; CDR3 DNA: TGTGCCAGTAGTATCGGCAGCACTGAAGCTTTCTTT
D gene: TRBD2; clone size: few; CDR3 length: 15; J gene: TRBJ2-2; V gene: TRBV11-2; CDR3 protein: CASSPGGRHTGELFF; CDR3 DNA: TGTGCCAGCAGCCCGGGAGGGAGACACACCGGGGAGCTGTTTTTT
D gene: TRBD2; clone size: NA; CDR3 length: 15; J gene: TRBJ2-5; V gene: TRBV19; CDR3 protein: CASAGVAGDGETQYF; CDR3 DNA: TGTGCCTCTGCGGGGGTAGCGGGAGACGGGGAGACCCAGTACTTC
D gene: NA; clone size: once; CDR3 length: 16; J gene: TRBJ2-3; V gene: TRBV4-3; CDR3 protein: CASSQDESAGTDTQYF; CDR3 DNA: TGCGCCAGCAGCCAAGATGAGAGCGCTGGCACAGATACGCAGTATTTT
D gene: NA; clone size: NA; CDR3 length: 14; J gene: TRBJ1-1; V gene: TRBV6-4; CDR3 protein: CASRRQALGTEAFF; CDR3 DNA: TGTGCCAGCAGAAGACAGGCCCTGGGCACTGAAGCTTTCTTT
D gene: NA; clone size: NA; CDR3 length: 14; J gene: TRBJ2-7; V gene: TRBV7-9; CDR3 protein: CASSLLDRNYEQYF; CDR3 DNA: TGTGCCAGCAGCTTACTTGACCGTAACTACGAGCAGTACTTC
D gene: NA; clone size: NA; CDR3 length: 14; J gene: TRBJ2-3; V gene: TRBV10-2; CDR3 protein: CASSESRPGDTQYF; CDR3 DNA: TGCGCCAGCAGTGAGTCGAGGCCGGGCGATACGCAGTATTTT
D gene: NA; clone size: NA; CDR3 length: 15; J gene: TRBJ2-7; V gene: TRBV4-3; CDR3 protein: CASSPGVGPWDEQYF; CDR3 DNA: TGCGCCAGCAGCCCGGGGGTCGGACCCTGGGACGAGCAGTACTTC
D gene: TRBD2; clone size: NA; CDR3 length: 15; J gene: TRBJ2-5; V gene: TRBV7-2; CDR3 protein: CASSLQAGRPETQYF; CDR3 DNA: TGTGCCAGCAGCCTTCAAGCGGGGCGCCCGGAGACCCAGTACTTC
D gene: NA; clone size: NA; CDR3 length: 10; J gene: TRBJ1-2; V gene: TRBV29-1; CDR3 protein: CSGLEYGYTF; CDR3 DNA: TGCAGCGGATTGGAGTATGGCTACACCTTC
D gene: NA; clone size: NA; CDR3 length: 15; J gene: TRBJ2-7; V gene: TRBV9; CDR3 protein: CASSAHGVTDYEQYF; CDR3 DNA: TGTGCCAGCAGCGCGCATGGGGTAACGGACTACGAGCAGTACTTC
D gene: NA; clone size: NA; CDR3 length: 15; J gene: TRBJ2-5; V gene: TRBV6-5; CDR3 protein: CASSYQDPGGETQYF; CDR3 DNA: TGTGCCAGCAGTTACCAAGACCCCGGAGGAGAGACCCAGTACTTC
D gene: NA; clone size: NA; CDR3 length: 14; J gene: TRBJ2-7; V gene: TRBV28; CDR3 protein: CASSPPGRGGEQYF; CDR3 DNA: TGTGCCAGCAGTCCCCCGGGCAGGGGTGGCGAGCAGTACTTC
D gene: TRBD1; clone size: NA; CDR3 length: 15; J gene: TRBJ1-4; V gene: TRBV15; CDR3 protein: CATSSQTGFGEKLFF; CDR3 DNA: TGTGCCACCAGCAGCCAGACAGGGTTTGGCGAAAAACTGTTTTTT
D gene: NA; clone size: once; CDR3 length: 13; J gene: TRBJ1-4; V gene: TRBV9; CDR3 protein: CASSVAANEKLFF; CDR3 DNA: TGTGCCAGCAGCGTAGCGGCTAATGAAAAACTGTTTTTT
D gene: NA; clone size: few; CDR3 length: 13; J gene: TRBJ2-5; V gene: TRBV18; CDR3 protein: CASSPLGGETQYF; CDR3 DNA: TGTGCCAGCTCACCTCTCGGGGGAGAGACCCAGTACTTC
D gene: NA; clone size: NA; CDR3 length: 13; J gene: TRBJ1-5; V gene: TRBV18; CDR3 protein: CASSPPRGQPQHF; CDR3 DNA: TGTGCCAGCTCACCACCCCGGGGGCAGCCCCAGCATTTT
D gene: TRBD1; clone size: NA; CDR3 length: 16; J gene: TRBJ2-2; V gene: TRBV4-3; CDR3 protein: CASSQGTGGYTGELFF; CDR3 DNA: TGCGCCAGCAGCCAAGGGACAGGGGGCTACACCGGGGAGCTGTTTTTT
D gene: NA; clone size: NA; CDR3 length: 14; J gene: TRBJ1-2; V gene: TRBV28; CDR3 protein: CASSAFLGRGGYTF; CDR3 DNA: TGTGCCAGCTCCGCCTTCCTGGGCAGGGGTGGCTACACCTTC
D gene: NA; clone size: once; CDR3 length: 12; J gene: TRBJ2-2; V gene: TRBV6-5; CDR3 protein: CASTGLVGELFF; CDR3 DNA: TGTGCCAGCACCGGACTTGTCGGGGAGCTGTTTTTT
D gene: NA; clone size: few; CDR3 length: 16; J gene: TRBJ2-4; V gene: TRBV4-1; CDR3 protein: CASSQESLQGQNIQYF; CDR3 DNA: TGCGCCAGCAGCCAAGAATCTTTACAGGGCCAAAACATTCAGTACTTC
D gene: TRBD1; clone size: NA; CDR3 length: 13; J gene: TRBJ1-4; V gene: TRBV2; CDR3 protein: CASFTGVTEKLFF; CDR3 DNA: TGTGCCAGTTTTACAGGGGTGACTGAAAAACTGTTTTTT
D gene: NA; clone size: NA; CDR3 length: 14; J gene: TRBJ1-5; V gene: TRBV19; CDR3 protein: CASSKPPSNQPQHF; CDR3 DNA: TGTGCCAGTAGTAAGCCCCCTAGCAATCAGCCCCAGCATTTT
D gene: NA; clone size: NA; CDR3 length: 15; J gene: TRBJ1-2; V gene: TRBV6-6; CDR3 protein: CASSYSQALNYGYTF; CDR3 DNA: TGTGCCAGCAGTTACTCACAGGCCCTCAACTATGGCTACACCTTC
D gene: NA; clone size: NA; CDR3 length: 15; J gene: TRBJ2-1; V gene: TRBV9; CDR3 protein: CASSVAPGAHNEQFF; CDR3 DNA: TGTGCCAGCAGCGTAGCCCCCGGGGCCCACAATGAGCAGTTCTTC
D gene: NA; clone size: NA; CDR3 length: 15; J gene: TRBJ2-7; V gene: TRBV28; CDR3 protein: CASSPVGRGYYEQYF; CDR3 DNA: TGTGCCAGCAGCCCTGTGGGACGGGGCTACTACGAGCAGTACTTC
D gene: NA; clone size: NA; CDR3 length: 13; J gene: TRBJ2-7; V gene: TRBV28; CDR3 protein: CASSFQSGYEQYF; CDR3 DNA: TGTGCCAGCAGTTTTCAGAGCGGGTACGAGCAGTACTTC
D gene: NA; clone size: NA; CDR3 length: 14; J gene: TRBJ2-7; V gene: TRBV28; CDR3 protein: CASSPVWGSNEQYF; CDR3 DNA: TGTGCCAGCAGTCCCGTCTGGGGTTCAAACGAGCAGTACTTC
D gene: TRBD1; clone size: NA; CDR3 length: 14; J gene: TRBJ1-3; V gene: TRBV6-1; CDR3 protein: CASSTQTGGNTIYF; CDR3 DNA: TGTGCCAGCAGTACCCAGACAGGGGGAAACACCATATATTTT
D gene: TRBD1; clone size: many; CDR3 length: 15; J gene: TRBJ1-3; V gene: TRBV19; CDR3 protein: CASSQGGLSGNTIYF; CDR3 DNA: TGTGCCAGTAGCCAGGGGGGGCTCTCTGGAAACACCATATATTTT
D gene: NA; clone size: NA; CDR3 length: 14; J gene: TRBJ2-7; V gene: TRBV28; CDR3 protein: CASSLGGSPYEQYF; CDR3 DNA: TGTGCCAGCAGTTTAGGGGGTTCCCCCTACGAGCAGTACTTC
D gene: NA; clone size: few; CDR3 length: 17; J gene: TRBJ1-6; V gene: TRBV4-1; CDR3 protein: CASSQEGQSSYNSPLHF; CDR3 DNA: TGCGCCAGCAGCCAAGAGGGGCAGAGCTCCTATAATTCACCCCTCCACTTT
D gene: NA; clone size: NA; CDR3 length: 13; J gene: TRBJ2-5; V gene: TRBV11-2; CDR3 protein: CASSLVVPETQYF; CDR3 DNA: TGTGCCAGCAGCTTAGTTGTGCCGGAGACCCAGTACTTC
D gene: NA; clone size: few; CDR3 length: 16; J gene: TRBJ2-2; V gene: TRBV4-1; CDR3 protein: CASSQDGGGYTGELFF; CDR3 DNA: TGCGCCAGCAGCCAAGATGGTGGTGGTTACACCGGGGAGCTGTTTTTT
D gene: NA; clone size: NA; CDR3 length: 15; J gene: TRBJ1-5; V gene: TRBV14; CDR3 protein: CASSQGRGPGQPQHF; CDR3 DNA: TGTGCCAGCAGCCAGGGGCGGGGGCCTGGTCAGCCCCAGCATTTT
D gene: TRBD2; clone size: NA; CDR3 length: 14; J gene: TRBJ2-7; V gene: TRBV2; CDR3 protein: CASSLAGGPHEQYF; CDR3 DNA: TGTGCCAGCAGTCTAGCGGGAGGGCCCCACGAGCAGTACTTC
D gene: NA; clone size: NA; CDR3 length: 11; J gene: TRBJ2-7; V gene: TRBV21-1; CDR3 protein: CASSKAGEQYF; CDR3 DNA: TGTGCCAGCAGCAAAGCGGGCGAGCAGTACTTC
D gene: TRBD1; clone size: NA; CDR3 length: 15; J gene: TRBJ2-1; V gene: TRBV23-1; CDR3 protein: CASSQSDRGPNEQFF; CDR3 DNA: TGCGCCAGCAGTCAATCGGACAGGGGGCCGAATGAGCAGTTCTTC
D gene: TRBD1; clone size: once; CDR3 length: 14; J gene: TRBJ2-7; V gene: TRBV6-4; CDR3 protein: CASTLTGAGYEQYF; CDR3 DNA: TGTGCCAGCACTCTGACAGGGGCGGGCTACGAGCAGTACTTC
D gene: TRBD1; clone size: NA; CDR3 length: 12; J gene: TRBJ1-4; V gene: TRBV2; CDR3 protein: CATTGGAEKLFF; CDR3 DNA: TGTGCCACCACAGGGGGGGCTGAAAAACTGTTTTTT
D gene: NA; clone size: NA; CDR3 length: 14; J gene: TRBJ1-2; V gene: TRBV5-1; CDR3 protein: CASSLEVSYYGYTF; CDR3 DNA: TGCGCCAGCAGCTTGGAGGTCAGCTACTATGGCTACACCTTC
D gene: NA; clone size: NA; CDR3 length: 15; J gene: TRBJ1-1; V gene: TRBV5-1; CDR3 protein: CASSLAWGRPTEAFF; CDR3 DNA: TGCGCCAGCAGCTTGGCTTGGGGGCGCCCCACTGAAGCTTTCTTT
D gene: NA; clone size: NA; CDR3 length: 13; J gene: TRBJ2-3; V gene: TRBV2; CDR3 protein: CASGGLSTDTQYF; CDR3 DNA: TGTGCCAGTGGTGGCCTTAGCACAGATACGCAGTATTTT
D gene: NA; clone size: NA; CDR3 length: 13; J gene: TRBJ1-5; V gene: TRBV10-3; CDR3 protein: CAISETEGGPQHF; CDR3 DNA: TGTGCCATCAGTGAGACAGAAGGGGGGCCCCAGCATTTT
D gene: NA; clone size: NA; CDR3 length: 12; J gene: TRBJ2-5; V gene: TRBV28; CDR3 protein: CASEGQAETQYF; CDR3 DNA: TGTGCCAGCGAGGGGCAGGCGGAGACCCAGTACTTC
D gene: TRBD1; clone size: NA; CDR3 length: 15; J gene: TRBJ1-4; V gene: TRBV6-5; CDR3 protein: CASSRPGQGGEKLFF; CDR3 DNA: TGTGCCAGCAGTCGGCCCGGACAGGGGGGTGAAAAACTGTTTTTT
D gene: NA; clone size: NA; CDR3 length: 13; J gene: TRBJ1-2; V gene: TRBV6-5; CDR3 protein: CASSYPPGIGYTF; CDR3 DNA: TGTGCCAGCAGTTACCCACCCGGGATTGGCTACACCTTC
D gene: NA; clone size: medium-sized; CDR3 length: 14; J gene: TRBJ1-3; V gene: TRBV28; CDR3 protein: CASSLSGAGNTIYF; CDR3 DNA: TGTGCCAGCAGTTTATCCGGGGCTGGAAACACCATATATTTT
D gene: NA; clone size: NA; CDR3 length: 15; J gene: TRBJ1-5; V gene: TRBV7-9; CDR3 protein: CASSPLGGSNQPQHF; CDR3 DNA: TGTGCCAGCAGCCCCCTGGGGGGCTCCAATCAGCCCCAGCATTTT
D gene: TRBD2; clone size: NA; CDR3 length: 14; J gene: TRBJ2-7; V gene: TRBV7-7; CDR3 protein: CPPAGVGGGYEQYF; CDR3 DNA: TGCCCCCCAGCGGGAGTGGGCGGGGGGTACGAGCAGTACTTC